The text below deals with one TCR beta chain. Its antigen is currently unknown. This sample is drawn from a study of cytomegalovirus exposure and HLA in healthy donors. Whole-study results and caveats: Reported results showed that the classifier diagnosed cytomegalovirus status with high specificity and sensitivity.

Profiled with immunoSEQ multiplex PCR; TCRdb holds only in-frame clones, not every one. The sample carries tens of thousands of clones, approximately 92% recorded once. From germline, CDR1 is MDHEN and CDR2 SYDVKM. This CDR3 contains 16 residues. Trimming pared 4 bases from V and 13 bases from J, leaving 28 bases between. The chain carries TRBV28 and TRBJ1-2; perhaps TRBD1 as D (6 bases). Sequenced: PBMCs. The source of this sequence is a man aged 18-30 years in good health and CMV-seronegative. CDR3 sequence reads: CASSWYRADPLPACTF. The DNA of the CDR3 is TGTGCCAGCAGTTGGTACAGGGCCGACCCCCTTCCCGCCTGCACCTTC.